This TCR beta chain was profiled in a study of blood T cell repertoires in COVID-19. As for the study in general: Collection of acute and convalescent COVID-19 samples took place in the United States, Italy and Spain. PBMCs, B-cell-depleted T cells, or T cells provided the cDNA or gDNA that made up the material.

In the study's own analysis: Amplified reference gene primers provided the basis for estimating nucleated cell counts. Repertoires were generated with immunoSEQ multiplex PCR, while TCRdb's copy carries only in-frame clones and drops some. The D gene and trimming were derived from the DNA, and the V and J assignments and clone size from that table. The repertoire has some 200,000 clones, around three quarters of them found once; the top ten carry roughly 6.7%. The CDR3 consists of 16 residues. The material sequenced was peripheral blood. This sequence was found in a woman in her 70s with acute or convalescent COVID-19. The chain links TRBV21-1 to TRBJ2-2; the table's D gene call, TRBD2, was not cross checked with the DNA. TRBV21-1 corresponds to a pseudogene. The CDR3 coding sequence is TGTGCCAGCAGCAGGATTCACACTTCGGAGTCCGGGGAGCTGTTTTTT. Amino acids: CASSRIHTSESGELFF.